The rows below give T cell receptor beta chains drawn from one sample of a study of blood T cells in healthy people across ages. One entry per CDR3 protein results from TCRdb running MiXCR on the 5' RACE reads. This repertoire shows about 1.5 million distinct CDR3 sequences, about 45% found once; its top ten account for about 4%. The sample consisted of blood. The source of these receptors is a woman under 30 in good health. Both conserved end residues are part of each CDR3. A D gene is named only where the DNA matches it firmly. Where a row states a size, it is once, few, many or the class of an expanded clone; other rows omit it.

D gene | clone size | J gene | V gene | CDR3 DNA | CDR3 protein
NA | NA | TRBJ2-3 | TRBV4-2 | TGTGCCAGCAGCCAAGGGGGCGGGGCAGGGCCCACAGATACGCAGTATTTT | CASSQGGGAGPTDTQYF
NA | once | TRBJ2-7 | TRBV10-3 | TGTGCCACCGGTACGCTCGGGTACGAGCAGTACTTC | CATGTLGYEQYF
NA | NA | TRBJ2-5 | TRBV15 | TGTGCCACCAGCAGAGATCCCGGTCAGGGGAATGAGCAGTACTTC | CATSRDPGQGNEQYF
TRBD1 | NA | TRBJ1-2 | TRBV6-6 | TGTGCCAGCAGTCAGGGACAGGCTGTAGACTACACCTTC | CASSQGQAVDYTF
NA | many | TRBJ1-5 | TRBV4-2 | TGTGCCAGCAGCCCGCACAGGGATAGCAATCAGCCCCAGCATTTT | CASSPHRDSNQPQHF
TRBD1 | NA | TRBJ1-3 | TRBV5-1 | TGCGCCAGCAGCGAGGGACAGGCATTCTCTGGAAACACCATATATTTT | CASSEGQAFSGNTIYF
NA | NA | TRBJ1-1 | TRBV3-1 | TGTGCCACCTCAGACACGTACACTGAAGCTTTCTTT | CATSDTYTEAFF
NA | NA | TRBJ2-7 | TRBV7-9 | TGTGCCAGCAGCTTAGTAGAGTTGAGCTCCTACGAGCAGTACTTC | CASSLVELSSYEQYF
NA | NA | TRBJ1-2 | TRBV29-1 | TGCAGCGTTGAAAGGGCATCCTATGGCTACACCTTC | CSVERASYGYTF
NA | NA | TRBJ2-7 | TRBV20-1 | TGCAGTGCTAGACGGGAGAGGTCCTACGAGCAGTACTTC | CSARRERSYEQYF
NA | many | TRBJ2-1 | TRBV4-3 | TGCGCCAGCAGCCTCAACAGGCCCGGGATACAGTTCTTC | CASSLNRPGIQFF
NA | few | TRBJ2-7 | TRBV20-1 | TGCAGTGCTAGAGATCGCGGAGAACCCTCCTACGAGCAGTACTTC | CSARDRGEPSYEQYF
NA | once | TRBJ1-5 | TRBV6-2/TRBV6-3 | TGTGCCAGCAACGCCGAGGGTGTCTTCTATCAGCCCCAGCATTTT | CASNAEGVFYQPQHF
NA | few | TRBJ1-2 | TRBV27 | TGTGCCAGCAGTTTAACGGCAGGGTTGCCGGGCTACACCTTC | CASSLTAGLPGYTF
NA | NA | TRBJ1-1 | TRBV29-1 | TGCAGCGTTGAACAAATTAATATGAACACTGAAGCTTTCTTT | CSVEQINMNTEAFF
NA | NA | TRBJ2-5 | TRBV6-2/TRBV6-3 | TGTGCCAGCAGTCGCCTGTGGGGCGAGACCCAGTACTTC | CASSRLWGETQYF
TRBD1 | few | TRBJ1-2 | TRBV7-2 | TGTGCCAGCAGCGTGGACAGGGAGGGCTACACCTTC | CASSVDREGYTF
TRBD1 | few | TRBJ1-5 | TRBV18 | TGTGCCAGCTCACCGACAGGGACTGCCAATCAGCCCCAGCATTTT | CASSPTGTANQPQHF
NA | few | TRBJ2-3 | TRBV5-1 | TGCGCCAGCAGCTTGGCCGCTCCGCCGGGCACAGATACGCAGTATTTT | CASSLAAPPGTDTQYF
NA | NA | TRBJ2-6 | TRBV27 | TGTGCCAGCAGTCACCGACCGGGACAACTCTCTGGGGCCAACGTCCTGACTTTC | CASSHRPGQLSGANVLTF
TRBD2 | few | TRBJ2-7 | TRBV20-1 | TGCAGTGCTAGAGATAGGGGCGGGGGGAGTATGTACGAGCAGTACTTC | CSARDRGGGSMYEQYF
NA | NA | TRBJ1-1 | TRBV20-1 | TGCAGTGCTAGGGACAAGGCGGTCACTGAAGCTTTCTTT | CSARDKAVTEAFF
TRBD1 | many | TRBJ2-7 | TRBV27 | TGTGCCAGCAGTTTAGGGACAGGGATCTACGAGCAGTACTTC | CASSLGTGIYEQYF